These 25 T cell receptor beta chains were sequenced from one sample in a study of blood T cell repertoires in COVID-19 (dated by TCRdb to 2020 to 2022). Library preparation employed the immunoSEQ multiplex PCR assay. The immuneACCESS repertoire file appears here via TCRdb, limited to in-frame rearrangements. These files lack a portion of the clones; in checked studies, under half of the deficit traces to unresolved V genes, and the cause of the others is not known. The sample data list 68,000 or so clones, and nearly 90% of these were observed just once. Around 2.8% of the sample is taken by the ten largest. Sequencing used peripheral blood. These receptors all come from a man in his sixties or seventies with active or convalescent COVID-19.

This sequence joins TRBV5-1 and TRBJ2-7; 9 nucleotides align to TRBD1. Germline V gives CDR1 SGHRS, CDR2 YFSETQ. The V gene end was trimmed by 5 bases and the J gene end by 7 bases; junction bases not matched to a gene: 7. The CDR3 extends over 13 amino acids. CDR3 DNA sequence: TGCGCCAGCAGACGGGACAGGGCAGGGGAGCAGTACTTC. Protein: CASRRDRAGEQYF.

This chain joins TRBV18 and TRBJ1-1; D is unresolved. This CDR3 has 14 amino acids. Trimming cost V 1 base and J 9 bases, with 15 bases left between them. Germline V gene data show CDR1 as KGHSH and CDR2 as LQKENI. The CDR3 region is CASSPRVTGSQAFF. CDR3 bases: TGTGCCAGCTCACCACGAGTGACGGGAAGTCAAGCTTTCTTT. The full variable domain, in which reference TRBV18 and TRBJ1-1 provide the parts outside the CDR3, is NAGVMQNPRHLVRRRGQEARLRCSPMKGHSHVYWYRQLPEEGLKFMVYLQKENIIDESGMPKERFSAEFPKEGPSILRIQQVVRGDSAAYFCASSPRVTGSQAFFGQGTRLTVV.

The V and J genes are TRBV19 and TRBJ2-7; 8 positions match TRBD1. CDR3 length: 15 residues. V lost 8 bases and J lost 0; bases outside the gene matches: 9. CDR1 is LNHDA, CDR2 SQIVND, per germline (reference sequence). For the CDR3, the DNA is TGTGCCAGTTCAGTTTGGACAGGGAGCTCCTACGAGCAGTACTTC. Encoded protein: CASSVWTGSSYEQYF.

CDR3 sequence: CSVEDQLWALSYEQYF. The CDR3 DNA follows: TGCAGCGTTGAAGATCAGCTCTGGGCCCTCTCCTACGAGCAGTACTTC. The genes are TRBV29-1 and TRBJ2-7, with D unclear. The germline gives CDR1 SQVTM, CDR2 ANQGSEA. The CDR3 length is 16 residues. V dropped 0 bases and J dropped 0 bases, with 15 bases sitting between them.

V usage is TRBV19 and J usage is TRBJ1-1, with 7 bases identical to TRBD1. The CDR3 covers 16 residues. CDR1 is LNHDA and CDR2 is SQIVND in the germline V gene (reference sequence). V was clipped by 5 bases and J by 3 bases; unmatched bases: 12. The DNA of the CDR3 is TGTGCCAGTAGTGCCTCCACAGGGGATCCGGACACTGAAGCTTTCTTT. Its protein product is CASSASTGDPDTEAFF.

The rearrangement uses TRBV10-2 and TRBJ2-1; D is unresolved. Trimming took 4 bases from V and 2 from J, leaving 6 bases between them. This CDR3 contains 13 residues. CDR1 and CDR2 from the germline V gene are WSHSY and SAAADI. The CDR3: CASSVTAYNEQFF. CDR3 bases: TGCGCCAGCAGTGTTACGGCCTACAATGAGCAGTTCTTC.

The gene calls are TRBV27 and TRBJ2-7, with 8 bases lining up with TRBD2. Germline V gene lookup returns CDR1 MNHEY and CDR2 SMNVEV (reference sequence). J gave up 4 bases and V 6 bases, and 5 bases lay outside the gene matches. The CDR3 is 13 residues long. The CDR3 bases are TGTGCCAGCAGGTCGGGGGGGCGGTACGAGCAGTACTTC. This codes for CASRSGGRYEQYF.

The chain couples TRBV9 to TRBJ2-5; perhaps TRBD1 as D (6 bases). Trimming pared 0 bases from V and 4 bases from J, leaving 13 bases between. Germline V CDR1 and CDR2: SGDLS, YYNGEE. The CDR3 contains 15 residues. CDR3 in amino acids: CASSVEGQGRETQYF. Here the CDR3 DNA reads TGTGCCAGCAGCGTAGAGGGGCAGGGGCGAGAGACCCAGTACTTC.

The V and J genes are TRBV7-2 and TRBJ2-7, with 7 bases lining up with TRBD1. Germline V gene sequence: CDR1 SGHTA, CDR2 FQGNSA. Germline trimming cut 8 bases from V and 2 bases from J; bases unmatched to any gene: 15. The CDR3 length is 16 residues. CDR3 protein: CASAPSPGQPPYEQYF. The CDR3 DNA reads as TGTGCCAGCGCCCCCTCACCGGGACAGCCGCCCTACGAGCAGTACTTC.

The sample holds a few counts of this clone. V is TRBV30 and J is TRBJ1-6; D gene uncertain. The CDR3 is 13 residues long. The ends were cut back, 4 bases at V and 6 bases at J, with 10 bases in the middle. Germline V gene data show CDR1 as GTSNPN and CDR2 as SVGIG (reference sequence). The CDR3 spells CAWNQNANSPLHF. In nucleotides, the CDR3 is TGTGCCTGGAACCAGAATGCTAATTCACCCCTCCACTTT.

V usage is TRBV27 and J usage is TRBJ1-5; 7 bases line up with TRBD1. The J segment lost 6 bases and the V segment lost 8 bases, leaving 10 bases of the junction unmatched. This CDR3 has 14 residues. Germline assignment: CDR1 MNHEY and CDR2 SMNVEV (reference sequence). DNA for the CDR3: TGTGCCAGCTCGAGACAGGGTGGGGTTCAGCCCCAGCATTTT. Protein: CASSRQGGVQPQHF.

This clone came up a few times. The chain couples TRBV7-9 to TRBJ1-1; D unresolved. Trimming took 7 bases from V and 5 from J, leaving 14 bases between them. CDR1 and CDR2 from the germline V gene are SEHNR and FQNEAQ (reference sequence). This CDR3 is built from 13 residues. The CDR3 loop reads CASTDGPGTEAFF. The CDR3, as DNA: TGTGCCAGCACTGACGGTCCGGGGACTGAAGCTTTCTTT.

The genes are TRBV29-1 and TRBJ1-1, with 7 bases lining up with TRBD1. V shed 0 bases and J 2 bases; nucleotides not matched to a gene: 12. In germline, CDR1 is SQVTM, CDR2 ANQGSEA. This CDR3 spans 17 amino acids. The CDR3 DNA reads as TGCAGCGTTGAAGATCAGAGGGGGCCGTTGCGAAACACTGAAGCTTTCTTT. Translating gives CSVEDQRGPLRNTEAFF.

This clone was seen once. The chain recombines TRBV28 with TRBJ2-7; TRBD1 matches 9 bases. The length of the CDR3 is 14 residues. Germline assignment: CDR1 MDHEN and CDR2 SYDVKM. Trimming took 5 bases from V and 5 from J; bases not matched to a gene: 7. The CDR3 here is CASSGGTGINEQYF. The CDR3 DNA reads TGTGCCAGCAGTGGGGGGACAGGGATCAACGAGCAGTACTTC. Supplemented by reference TRBV28 and TRBJ2-7, the full variable domain reads DVKVTQSSRYLVKRTGEKVFLECVQDMDHENMFWYRQDPGLGLRLIYFSYDVKMKEKGDIPEGYSVSREKKERFSLILESASTNQTSMYLCASSGGTGINEQYFGPGTRLTVT.

The chain links TRBV29-1 to TRBJ2-2, with 7 bases lining up with TRBD1. Germline V CDR1 and CDR2: SQVTM, ANQGSEA. With V trimmed by 8 bases and J by 1 base, 13 bases remained unmatched. This CDR3 is built from 16 residues. CDR3 sequence (DNA): TGCAGCATCCTGAGGGCGACAGGGATGAACACCGGGGAGCTGTTTTTT. It encodes CSILRATGMNTGELFF.

V gene TRBV15 combines with J gene TRBJ1-2; D gene uncertain. Trimming pared 0 bases from V and 6 bases from J, leaving 5 bases between. Looked up from germline, CDR1 is LNHNV and CDR2 is YYDKDF (reference sequence). The CDR3 spans 12 residues. The CDR3 spells CATSRDTDGYTF. CDR3 bases: TGTGCCACCAGCAGAGATACTGATGGCTACACCTTC.

The rearrangement links TRBV5-1 to TRBJ2-1, with D maybe TRBD1 (5 bases). Trimming stripped 4 bases from V and 0 bases from J, with 11 bases between. Germline V gene lookup returns CDR1 SGHRS and CDR2 YFSETQ. This CDR3 has 15 amino acids. CDR3 DNA: TGCGCCAGCAGCCTTGTGCAGGGCTCCTACAATGAGCAGTTCTTC. Its protein product is CASSLVQGSYNEQFF.

V and J are TRBV2 and TRBJ2-5; 7 nucleotides align to TRBD2. Germline CDR1 SNHLY, CDR2 FYNNEI. V shed 1 base, J shed 5 bases, and the junction held 13 bases outside the gene matches. The CDR3 runs 17 residues. As DNA, the CDR3 is TGTGCCAGCAGTGAAGGAGGGAGGGCTAGTGTCGGGGAGACCCAGTACTTC. Its translation is CASSEGGRASVGETQYF.

The chain couples TRBV5-1 to TRBJ1-4; TRBD1 is a possible D gene (5 bases). V dropped 1 base and J dropped 7 bases, with 11 bases sitting between them. CDR3 size: 14 residues. Germline V gene sequence: CDR1 SGHRS, CDR2 YFSETQ. The CDR3 loop reads CASSLLQGGEKLFF. CDR3 nucleotide sequence: TGCGCCAGCAGCTTGCTTCAGGGTGGTGAAAAACTGTTTTTT. Using reference TRBV5-1 and TRBJ1-4 for the parts outside the CDR3, the full variable domain is KAGVTQTPRYLIKTRGQQVTLSCSPISGHRSVSWYQQTPGQGLQFLFEYFSETQRNKGNFPGRFSGRQFSNSRSEMNVSTLELGDSALYLCASSLLQGGEKLFFGSGTQLSVL.

V is TRBV6-5 and J is TRBJ2-1; D is unclear. This CDR3 is 13 amino acids long. Trimming removed 7 bases at V and 0 bases at J, with 7 bases between. Germline CDR1 MNHEY, CDR2 SVGAGI. CDR3 nucleotide sequence: TGTGCCAGCATCCCAGTCTCCTACAATGAGCAGTTCTTC. Its protein product is CASIPVSYNEQFF.

CDR3 DNA sequence: TGTGCCAGCAGTTTATTTGGCCCCCAACAGGGTCAAGGAAACACCATATATTTT. This gives the protein CASSLFGPQQGQGNTIYF. The genes are TRBV27 and TRBJ1-3; tentatively, D is TRBD1 (6 bases). Trimming left V 1 base short and J 4 bases short, with 20 bases between. CDR1 and CDR2 (germline): MNHEY, SMNVEV (reference sequence). CDR3 size: 18 residues.

The chain combines TRBV7-3 with TRBJ1-6; the match to TRBD1 covers 7 bases. Unmatched junction bases numbered 30, after V lost 4 bases and J lost 9 bases. The length of the CDR3 is 22 residues. Germline CDR1 is SGHTA and CDR2 is FQGTGA. This chain's CDR3 is CASSSRSALRQGRGWECSPLHF. The CDR3 DNA reads as TGTGCCAGCAGCTCACGCAGCGCTCTCAGACAGGGACGAGGTTGGGAGTGTTCACCCCTCCACTTT. The full variable domain, rest sourced from reference TRBV7-3 and TRBJ1-6, is GAGVSQTPSNKVTEKGKYVELRCDPISGHTALYWYRQSLGQGPEFLIYFQGTGAADDSGLPNDRFFAVRPEGSVSTLKIQRTERGDSAVYLCASSSRSALRQGRGWECSPLHFGNGTRLTVT.

The V and J genes are TRBV10-3 and TRBJ2-5; D might be TRBD2 (7 bases). CDR1 and CDR2 (germline): ENHRY, SYGVKD. The CDR3 consists of 15 residues. V was clipped by 0 bases and J by 5 bases, with 13 bases between them. The CDR3 sequence: CAISESGGPIETQYF. CDR3 nucleotides: TGTGCCATCAGTGAGTCGGGGGGGCCGATTGAGACCCAGTACTTC.

There are a few counts of this clone. The chain combines TRBV2 with TRBJ2-1; possibly TRBD2 for D (5 bases). This CDR3 has 11 residues. V lost 6 bases to trimming and J lost 7 bases, with 7 bases between them. CDR1 is SNHLY and CDR2 is FYNNEI in the germline V gene. CDR3 sequence: CASSGVNEQFF. The CDR3, as DNA: TGTGCCAGCAGCGGGGTGAATGAGCAGTTCTTC.

By sample fraction, this clone is medium-sized. The J gene is TRBJ2-7, the V gene TRBV7-3; D gene ambiguous. This CDR3 contains 14 residues. V lost 3 bases, J lost 6 bases, and 15 bases lay in between. Germline lookup yields CDR1 SGHTA and CDR2 FQGTGA. CDR3 coding DNA: TGTGCCAGCAGCTTCCCAGCGTTCCCTGGCGAGCAGTACTTC. It translates to CASSFPAFPGEQYF.